This T cell receptor (beta chain) originates from a study of tumor-infiltrating lymphocytes in localized non-small cell lung cancer. The V gene lost 0 bases and the J gene lost 3 bases, with 15 bases spanning the gap. The CDR3 has 16 residues. Germline V gene data show CDR1 as LGHNA and CDR2 as YSLEER. The assay was immunoSEQ multiplex PCR, and TCRdb's table has in-frame clones only and misses some. Counted here are just over 14,000 clones, more than 80% occurring once; the ten biggest clones make up approximately 2.6%. J is TRBJ2-7 and V is TRBV4-3; D may be TRBD1 or TRBD2 (5 bases each). The sequenced sample consisted of lung tumor tissue. The TCR comes from a human donor with non-small cell lung cancer. DNA of the CDR3: TGCGCCAGCAGCCAAGACCACCCGGGACCCAGCTACGAGCAGTACTTC. This codes for CASSQDHPGPSYEQYF.